This T cell receptor (beta chain) comes out of a study of HIV-infected children after antiretroviral therapy interruption. About the study: Interruption-arm samples span weeks 0, 12, interruption end (24 or 48), and about 3 years post-study.

A 3' RACE protocol on RNA, with unique molecular identifiers, produced the TCR library. TCRdb recomputed calls from the 3' RACE reads with MiXCR, one row per CDR3 protein. Among about 15,000 distinct CDR3 sequences, roughly 3.5% were seen once, and the ten largest hold over 4.5%. Sample treatment: PENTA 11 planned treatment interruption arm or continuous ART arm. Participants had taken at least three-drug ART for at least 24 weeks. This clonotype qualifies as medium-sized. Antigen specificity is unknown. Germline V lookup: CDR1 PRHDT, CDR2 FYEKMQ (reference sequence). Trimming cost V 8 bases and J 9 bases; bases outside gene matches: 13. This CDR3 contains 15 residues. Findings and caveats of the study: By the end of treatment interruption, naive CD4+ clonality (Gini) increased.

This receptor was identified in a child aged 2 to 17 with HIV. The sample consisted of CD45RA+ CD4+ T cells from PBMCs, taken from a donor given antiretroviral therapy, either interrupted or continuous. Subset indicated: naive CD4+ CD45RA+ CD45RO- T cells. This sequence joins TRBV13 and TRBJ2-1; TRBD1 matches at 10 bases. CDR3 bases: TGTGCCAGCTCTCTCGACGGGACAGGGGATGCTGAGCAGTTCTTC. This translates into CASSLDGTGDAEQFF.